This is a list of T cell receptor beta chains from one sample in a study of blood T cell repertoires in COVID-19. The data were produced by immunoSEQ multiplex PCR, yet TCRdb's version contains in-frame clones alone and is incomplete. This table holds 98,000 or so clones, about four fifths found once. The sequencing sample was made of peripheral blood. Receptors were obtained from a woman in her 70s with acute or convalescent COVID-19. Both conserved end residues are part of each CDR3. A D gene is named only where the DNA matches it firmly. Rows may omit the clone size; those that give it use once, few, many or a size class.

d_call: TRBD1; v_call: TRBV3-1/TRBV3-2; clone_size: -; j_call: TRBJ2-1; cdr3_nt: TGTGCCAGCAGCCAAGTCGCCCCAGGGGGCAATGAGCAGTTCTTC; cdr3_aa: CASSQVAPGGNEQFF
d_call: -; v_call: TRBV18; clone_size: -; j_call: TRBJ1-3; cdr3_nt: TGTGCCAGCTCACCCGGACAGGGAAACACCATATATTTT; cdr3_aa: CASSPGQGNTIYF
d_call: -; v_call: TRBV7-7; clone_size: once; j_call: TRBJ1-1; cdr3_nt: TGTGCCAGCAGCTCCGGCCCAGGGACTGAAGCTTTCTTT; cdr3_aa: CASSSGPGTEAFF
d_call: -; v_call: TRBV19; clone_size: -; j_call: TRBJ1-2; cdr3_nt: TGTGCCAGTAGTTCCCGGACAGAGAACTATGGCTACACCTTC; cdr3_aa: CASSSRTENYGYTF
d_call: -; v_call: TRBV9; clone_size: -; j_call: TRBJ1-6; cdr3_nt: TGTGCCAGCAGCGTTAGCTCCTATAATTCACCCCTCCACTTT; cdr3_aa: CASSVSSYNSPLHF
d_call: -; v_call: TRBV6-5; clone_size: -; j_call: TRBJ1-4; cdr3_nt: TGTGCCACCAAGCTCGCGGGTGCAACTAATGAAAAACTGTTTTTT; cdr3_aa: CATKLAGATNEKLFF
d_call: TRBD2; v_call: TRBV5-1; clone_size: -; j_call: TRBJ2-7; cdr3_nt: TGCGCCAGCAGCTTTTACCAGCGGGACCACGAGCAGTACTTC; cdr3_aa: CASSFYQRDHEQYF
d_call: TRBD1; v_call: TRBV10-3; clone_size: -; j_call: TRBJ1-5; cdr3_nt: TGTGCCATCAGCCTCGAGGGACAGGGGCAGCAGCCCCAGCATTTT; cdr3_aa: CAISLEGQGQQPQHF
d_call: -; v_call: TRBV30; clone_size: -; j_call: TRBJ1-1; cdr3_nt: TGTGCCTGGAGTTGGCAGATGAACACTGAAGCTTTCTTT; cdr3_aa: CAWSWQMNTEAFF
d_call: -; v_call: TRBV4-2; clone_size: -; j_call: TRBJ1-2; cdr3_nt: TGTGCCAGCAGCCAAGGCGTGAGGGAGAACTATGGCTACACCTTC; cdr3_aa: CASSQGVRENYGYTF
d_call: -; v_call: TRBV10-3; clone_size: -; j_call: TRBJ2-2; cdr3_nt: TGTGCCATCAGTGGCTCGCAGGGTAGTCTTTCCACCGGGGAGCTGTTTTTT; cdr3_aa: CAISGSQGSLSTGELFF
d_call: TRBD1; v_call: TRBV18; clone_size: -; j_call: TRBJ1-5; cdr3_nt: TGTGCCAGCTCACCACTAAGGGGGCGAGAGAGCAATCAGCCCCAGCATTTT; cdr3_aa: CASSPLRGRESNQPQHF
d_call: TRBD2; v_call: TRBV5-1; clone_size: -; j_call: TRBJ2-7; cdr3_nt: TGCGCCAGCAGCTTGCAGACTAGCGTTAACGAGCAGTACTTC; cdr3_aa: CASSLQTSVNEQYF
d_call: TRBD1; v_call: TRBV6-5; clone_size: -; j_call: TRBJ2-7; cdr3_nt: TGTGCCAGCAGCCCCTTCGACAGGGGAGGAAGCGAGCAGTACTTC; cdr3_aa: CASSPFDRGGSEQYF
d_call: TRBD2; v_call: TRBV6-5; clone_size: -; j_call: TRBJ2-5; cdr3_nt: TGTGCCAGCAGTTACTCGGGACTAGCCCAAGAGACCCAGTACTTC; cdr3_aa: CASSYSGLAQETQYF
d_call: -; v_call: TRBV19; clone_size: -; j_call: TRBJ2-7; cdr3_nt: TGTGCCAGTACCCACAGGGACGGCTACGAGCAGTACTTC; cdr3_aa: CASTHRDGYEQYF
d_call: -; v_call: TRBV7-9; clone_size: -; j_call: TRBJ2-2; cdr3_nt: TGTGCCAGCAGCCCCCCCGGAGGGACCGTGAACACCGGGGAGCTGTTTTTT; cdr3_aa: CASSPPGGTVNTGELFF
d_call: -; v_call: TRBV7-3; clone_size: -; j_call: TRBJ2-5; cdr3_nt: TGTGCCAGCAGCTTAGCCAGCCAAGAGACCCAGTACTTC; cdr3_aa: CASSLASQETQYF
d_call: -; v_call: TRBV5-1; clone_size: -; j_call: TRBJ2-1; cdr3_nt: TGCGCCAGCAGCTTGAACGGGGAAGCACACAATGAGCAGTTCTTC; cdr3_aa: CASSLNGEAHNEQFF
d_call: -; v_call: TRBV12-3/TRBV12-4; clone_size: -; j_call: TRBJ1-2; cdr3_nt: TGTGCCAGCAGTTTGACAGATAACTATGGCTACACCTTC; cdr3_aa: CASSLTDNYGYTF
d_call: TRBD2; v_call: TRBV6-6; clone_size: -; j_call: TRBJ2-5; cdr3_nt: TGTGCCAGCAGTCCCCAGCGGGGGGGCCTCGGAGAGACCCAGTACTTC; cdr3_aa: CASSPQRGGLGETQYF
d_call: -; v_call: TRBV4-3; clone_size: -; j_call: TRBJ1-1; cdr3_nt: TGCGCCAGCAGCCAAGATTCGGGGGTAGCTGAAGCTTTCTTT; cdr3_aa: CASSQDSGVAEAFF
d_call: -; v_call: TRBV28; clone_size: -; j_call: TRBJ1-5; cdr3_nt: TGTGCCAGCAGTCACCAGGGTTATAGCAATCAGCCCCAGCATTTT; cdr3_aa: CASSHQGYSNQPQHF
d_call: TRBD1; v_call: TRBV19; clone_size: -; j_call: TRBJ2-1; cdr3_nt: TGTGCCAGTAATAATCCCGGGACAGGTTTCAATGAGCAGTTCTTC; cdr3_aa: CASNNPGTGFNEQFF
d_call: -; v_call: TRBV20-1; clone_size: few; j_call: TRBJ1-2; cdr3_nt: TGCAGTGTTAGCCGGGGCTATGGCTACACCTTC; cdr3_aa: CSVSRGYGYTF
d_call: -; v_call: TRBV6-6; clone_size: -; j_call: TRBJ2-2; cdr3_nt: TGTGCCAGCAGTCCCTCCCCGGGAGTTGGAACCGGGGAGCTGTTTTTT; cdr3_aa: CASSPSPGVGTGELFF
d_call: -; v_call: TRBV5-1; clone_size: -; j_call: TRBJ2-7; cdr3_nt: TGCGCCAGCAGCTCCCGCGAACTAGCAAGCTACGAGCAGTACTTC; cdr3_aa: CASSSRELASYEQYF
d_call: -; v_call: TRBV19; clone_size: -; j_call: TRBJ1-1; cdr3_nt: TGTGCCAGTAGTGCGTTCTCGGGGAACACTGAAGCTTTCTTT; cdr3_aa: CASSAFSGNTEAFF
d_call: TRBD2; v_call: TRBV4-2; clone_size: -; j_call: TRBJ2-3; cdr3_nt: TGTGCCAGCAGCCAAGATTTTGGGCGGGGGGAAGGCGCAGATACGCAGTATTTT; cdr3_aa: CASSQDFGRGEGADTQYF
d_call: -; v_call: TRBV5-1; clone_size: -; j_call: TRBJ2-3; cdr3_nt: TGCGCCAGCAGCCCAAGTCCCACTAGGACGGATACGCAGTATTTT; cdr3_aa: CASSPSPTRTDTQYF
d_call: -; v_call: TRBV5-1; clone_size: -; j_call: TRBJ2-5; cdr3_nt: TGCGCCAGCAGCTTGGTCCCCGGAGAGACCCAGTACTTC; cdr3_aa: CASSLVPGETQYF
d_call: -; v_call: TRBV5-4; clone_size: once; j_call: TRBJ2-3; cdr3_nt: TGTGCCAGCAGCTTCGGCGGAACTAGCACAGATACGCAGTATTTT; cdr3_aa: CASSFGGTSTDTQYF
d_call: -; v_call: TRBV7-9; clone_size: -; j_call: TRBJ2-4; cdr3_nt: TGTGCCAGCAGCCCCCACGTGAGGGTTGGAAACATTCAGTACTTC; cdr3_aa: CASSPHVRVGNIQYF
d_call: TRBD1; v_call: TRBV5-1; clone_size: -; j_call: TRBJ1-4; cdr3_nt: TGCGCCAGCAGCACTACAGGGGTTGGTGAAAAACTGTTTTTT; cdr3_aa: CASSTTGVGEKLFF
d_call: -; v_call: TRBV25-1; clone_size: -; j_call: TRBJ1-3; cdr3_nt: TGTGCCAGCACCACTTACTCTGGAAACACCATATATTTT; cdr3_aa: CASTTYSGNTIYF
d_call: TRBD1; v_call: TRBV7-3; clone_size: -; j_call: TRBJ1-1; cdr3_nt: TGTGCCAGCAGACCAACAGGGGGCACTGAAGCTTTCTTT; cdr3_aa: CASRPTGGTEAFF
d_call: -; v_call: TRBV11-2; clone_size: -; j_call: TRBJ1-3; cdr3_nt: TGTGCCAGCAGCTCGCAGGGTATCTCTGGAAACACCATATATTTT; cdr3_aa: CASSSQGISGNTIYF
d_call: -; v_call: TRBV5-4; clone_size: -; j_call: TRBJ2-5; cdr3_nt: TGTGCCAGCAGCCCCGAGACAGAGTACCAAGAGACCCAGTACTTC; cdr3_aa: CASSPETEYQETQYF
d_call: -; v_call: TRBV30; clone_size: -; j_call: TRBJ2-7; cdr3_nt: TGTGCCCGGAGGGCCACCTACGAGCAGTACTTC; cdr3_aa: CARRATYEQYF
d_call: -; v_call: TRBV7-6; clone_size: -; j_call: TRBJ2-1; cdr3_nt: TGTGCCAGCAGCTTAGAGGACAGTTACAATGAGCAGTTCTTC; cdr3_aa: CASSLEDSYNEQFF
d_call: -; v_call: TRBV15; clone_size: -; j_call: TRBJ2-3; cdr3_nt: TGTGCCACCAGCCCCCGGAGAGACACAGATACGCAGTATTTT; cdr3_aa: CATSPRRDTDTQYF
d_call: TRBD1; v_call: TRBV7-9; clone_size: -; j_call: TRBJ2-3; cdr3_nt: TGTGCCAGCAGCCAGGGGGAGAGTACGCAGTATTTT; cdr3_aa: CASSQGESTQYF
d_call: TRBD2; v_call: TRBV6-2/TRBV6-3; clone_size: -; j_call: TRBJ2-2; cdr3_nt: TGTGCCAGCAGTTACTCATTCCTAGCGGGGGGGGACACCGGGGAGCTGTTTTTT; cdr3_aa: CASSYSFLAGGDTGELFF
d_call: TRBD2; v_call: TRBV5-3; clone_size: -; j_call: TRBJ2-1; cdr3_nt: TGTGCCAGAAGCTTCCTTCCGACTAGCGGGCCTTACAATGAGCAGTTCTTC; cdr3_aa: CARSFLPTSGPYNEQFF
d_call: TRBD2; v_call: TRBV7-8; clone_size: -; j_call: TRBJ2-3; cdr3_nt: TGTGCCAGCGTGCGGAGCGGGGCCCTCGGTACGCAGTATTTT; cdr3_aa: CASVRSGALGTQYF
d_call: -; v_call: TRBV30; clone_size: -; j_call: TRBJ1-2; cdr3_nt: TGTGCCTGGAGTAGGGGGAACTATGGCTACACCTTC; cdr3_aa: CAWSRGNYGYTF
d_call: -; v_call: TRBV11-3; clone_size: -; j_call: TRBJ2-3; cdr3_nt: TGTGCCAGCAGCTTATTTGGGCCTGCGAATACGCAGTATTTT; cdr3_aa: CASSLFGPANTQYF
d_call: TRBD1; v_call: TRBV5-8; clone_size: -; j_call: TRBJ1-1; cdr3_nt: TGTGCCAGCACCAAAACAGGGGTAGCGACTGAAGCTTTCTTT; cdr3_aa: CASTKTGVATEAFF
d_call: TRBD1; v_call: TRBV4-1; clone_size: few; j_call: TRBJ1-4; cdr3_nt: TGCGCCAGCAGCCAGGGATACAGGGGGTCTAATGAAAAACTGTTTTTT; cdr3_aa: CASSQGYRGSNEKLFF
d_call: -; v_call: TRBV27; clone_size: -; j_call: TRBJ2-1; cdr3_nt: TGTGCCAGCAGCCCTATGGACAGTTACAATGAGCAGTTCTTC; cdr3_aa: CASSPMDSYNEQFF
d_call: TRBD2; v_call: TRBV11-2; clone_size: few; j_call: TRBJ2-3; cdr3_nt: TGTGCCAGCAGCTTAGATCGGACTAGTTCAACAGATACGCAGTATTTT; cdr3_aa: CASSLDRTSSTDTQYF
d_call: -; v_call: TRBV19; clone_size: -; j_call: TRBJ1-1; cdr3_nt: TGTGCCAGTATACAAGACACTGAAGCTTTCTTT; cdr3_aa: CASIQDTEAFF
d_call: TRBD1; v_call: TRBV6-2/TRBV6-3; clone_size: -; j_call: TRBJ1-5; cdr3_nt: TGTGCCAGCAGTTACCCTGGGACAGCCCGGGGTTGGAATCAGCCCCAGCATTTT; cdr3_aa: CASSYPGTARGWNQPQHF
d_call: TRBD1; v_call: TRBV9; clone_size: -; j_call: TRBJ1-3; cdr3_nt: TGTGCCAGCAGCGCCAGACAGGGTCCGGGAGATGGAAACACCATATATTTT; cdr3_aa: CASSARQGPGDGNTIYF
d_call: -; v_call: TRBV6-5; clone_size: -; j_call: TRBJ1-1; cdr3_nt: TGTGCCAGCAGTTACTCGATGTACCCGGGGAACACTGAAGCTTTCTTT; cdr3_aa: CASSYSMYPGNTEAFF
d_call: -; v_call: TRBV4-1; clone_size: few; j_call: TRBJ2-5; cdr3_nt: TGCGCCAGCAGCCAAGAGGGCAGGGTCGAGACCCAGTACTTC; cdr3_aa: CASSQEGRVETQYF
d_call: -; v_call: TRBV6-5; clone_size: -; j_call: TRBJ1-2; cdr3_nt: TGTGCCAGCAGCCCCGGGGGGACGGGGGGCTACACCTTC; cdr3_aa: CASSPGGTGGYTF
d_call: -; v_call: TRBV27; clone_size: -; j_call: TRBJ1-6; cdr3_nt: TGTGCCAGCAGTTTATGGCTGGCGAAGTCGGGGTCACCCCTCCACTTT; cdr3_aa: CASSLWLAKSGSPLHF
d_call: TRBD1; v_call: TRBV28; clone_size: -; j_call: TRBJ1-5; cdr3_nt: TGTGCCAGCAGTTTAAGAGGGGGCGTCAATCAGCCCCAGCATTTT; cdr3_aa: CASSLRGGVNQPQHF